Only one count was recorded for the clone carrying this T cell receptor beta chain. The trim removed 4 bases at V and 7 bases at J, leaving 14 bases unmatched. From germline, CDR1 is SSHAT and CDR2 FNYEAQ (reference sequence). This CDR3 region has 17 residues. The sample is drawn from a study of blood T cell repertoires in COVID-19. On the study more broadly: Researchers got acute and convalescent COVID-19 samples from the United States, Italy and Spain.

The data were produced by immunoSEQ multiplex PCR, yet TCRdb's version contains in-frame clones alone and is incomplete. The sample yields some 250,000 clones, 88% seen once. This receptor was taken from a woman between 35 and 50 years old who had recovered from COVID-19. The chain has TRBV7-7 and TRBJ2-2, with 8 bases lining up with TRBD1. The specimen sequenced was peripheral blood. The CDR3 DNA reads TGTGCCAGCAGCTCCTACCCTGCGGGACAGGCGGGCGGGGAGCTGTTTTTT. Translated, it gives CASSSYPAGQAGGELFF.